Following are 5 T cell receptor beta chains from one sample sequenced in a study of chemoradiotherapy in HPV16-positive cancers. Assay: immunoSEQ multiplex PCR; the TCRdb copy retains only in-frame clones and omits some. The sample has 2,000 or so clones, approximately 80% seen once. The sample was tumor tissue, taken from a patient who underwent chemoradiotherapy. The receptors derive from a human donor with HPV-associated anogenital cancer.

This chain links TRBV9 with TRBJ2-2; D may be TRBD2 (6 bases). V lost 2 bases and J lost 5, with 16 bases in between. The CDR3 covers 16 residues. Germline CDR1 is SGDLS and CDR2 is YYNGEE. CDR3 in amino acids: CASSVETGVITGELFF. The DNA for the CDR3 is TGTGCCAGCAGCGTGGAGACGGGAGTAATTACCGGGGAGCTGTTTTTT.

V gene TRBV14 combines with J gene TRBJ1-3, with D possibly matching TRBD1 (6 bases). Trimming left V 1 base short and J 0 bases short, with 13 bases between. The CDR3 consists of 17 residues. CDR1 SGHDN and CDR2 FVKESK come from the germline V gene. The CDR3 DNA sequence: TGTGCCAGCAGCCAAGGCCGGACAGTTCTCTCTGGAAACACCATATATTTT. Translation gives CASSQGRTVLSGNTIYF.

V usage is TRBV5-1 and J usage is TRBJ2-5; 10 nucleotides line up with TRBD2. This CDR3 has 15 amino acids. Germline V gene data show CDR1 as SGHRS and CDR2 as YFSETQ. V lost 4 bases, J lost 6 bases, and 9 bases stayed unmatched. In nucleotides, the CDR3 is TGCGCCAGCAGCCTGGGGACTAGCGATTTAAAGACCCAGTACTTC. Translation: CASSLGTSDLKTQYF.

The chain has TRBV7-3 and TRBJ2-2, with TRBD2 matching 14 bases. J gave up 0 bases and V 5 bases, and 8 bases lay outside the gene matches. The germline V gene encodes CDR1 SGHTA and CDR2 FQGTGA. There are 19 residues in the CDR3. In DNA form, the CDR3 reads TGTGCCAGCAGCCCCCGGACTAGCGGGAGGAACCCGAACACCGGGGAGCTGTTTTTT. This encodes CASSPRTSGRNPNTGELFF.

The genes are TRBV9 and TRBJ1-2, with unresolved D. The CDR3 length is 14 residues. CDR1 SGDLS and CDR2 YYNGEE come from the germline V gene. Trimming pared 0 bases from V and 8 bases from J, leaving 14 bases between. CDR3 residues: CASSVEVGVGGYTF. Written as DNA, the CDR3 is TGTGCCAGCAGCGTAGAGGTTGGCGTCGGCGGCTACACCTTC. The entire variable domain, with the rest obtained from reference TRBV9 and TRBJ1-2, is as follows: DSGVTQTPKHLITATGQRVTLRCSPRSGDLSVYWYQQSLDQGLQFLIQYYNGEERAKGNILERFSAQQFPDLHSELNLSSLELGDSALYFCASSVEVGVGGYTFGSGTRLTVV.